The text below deals with one T cell receptor (beta chain). Specified time point: pre-treatment sample, taken before nivolumab and TIL therapy. Adults with stage 4 NSCLC were enrolled in a phase I trial. The libraries were made with immunoSEQ v3. The assay was immunoSEQ multiplex PCR, and TCRdb's table has in-frame clones only and misses some. The sample includes roughly 57,000 clones, 75% to 90% of them seen just once. The data derive from a study of TIL therapy for anti-PD-1-resistant metastatic lung cancer. Study-level background: Median tumor PD-L1 proportion score was roughly 5.4%. By whole-exome sequencing, median non-synonymous tumor mutation burden was under 1.9 mutations per megabase. Half of patients were current or former smokers.

The CDR3 loop spans 13 amino acids. The germline CDR1 and CDR2 sequences are ENHRY and SYGVKD. Deletions cut 11 bases from V and 0 bases from J, with 12 bases between. Here the sequenced sample was blood, taken at baseline. This clonotype originated in a person aged 25 to 80 with non-small cell lung cancer. The genes are TRBV10-3 and TRBJ2-3; D call uncertain. The CDR3 spells CAHKGVSTDTQYF. The CDR3 DNA sequence: TGTGCCCACAAGGGCGTTAGCACAGATACGCAGTATTTT.